The sequence of this T cell receptor (beta chain) was determined in a study of CD8+CD57+ T cells in acquired aplastic anemia. In patients chosen for sequencing, flow cytometry had shown CD8+CD57+ cell expansion. In germline, CDR1 is SGDLS, CDR2 YYNGEE. This CDR3 has 13 amino acids. V was cut by 2 bases and J by 4 bases, with 7 bases left in between. Profiling of TCR beta VDJ combinations and CDR3 sequences used genomic DNA as template. TCRdb re-called the reads with MiXCR, one entry per CDR3 protein. The repertoire has about 180,000 distinct CDR3 sequences, about 45% of them found once; the top ten carry more than 0.85%.

The sample consisted of sorted CD4+, CD8+, or CD8+CD57+ T cells (not recorded which) from PBMCs. The chain uses TRBV9 and TRBJ1-3; D gene unclear. The source is a human donor with aplastic anemia. The CDR3 here is CASSVDLGNTIYF. The CDR3, as DNA: TGTGCCAGCAGCGTGGACCTGGGAAACACCATATATTTT. The full variable domain, its missing parts supplied by reference TRBV9 and TRBJ1-3, is DSGVTQTPKHLITATGQRVTLRCSPRSGDLSVYWYQQSLDQGLQFLIQYYNGEERAKGNILERFSAQQFPDLHSELNLSSLELGDSALYFCASSVDLGNTIYFGEGSWLTVV.